The T cell receptor beta chain described here comes from a study of control samples from healthy donors and cancer patients. Profiled with immunoSEQ multiplex PCR; TCRdb holds only in-frame clones, not every one. Of about 180,000 clones in the sample, approximately 94% were seen once. CDR1 is MNHNY and CDR2 is SVGAGI in the germline V gene (reference sequence). This CDR3 has 15 amino acids. V lost 2 bases to trimming and J lost 11 bases; unmatched junction nucleotides: 10. The TCR was taken from a young woman in good health. Sequenced sample: blood. The chain links TRBV6-6 to TRBJ1-1, with 11 nucleotides matching TRBD1. The CDR3 here is CASSYRGQGAEYAFF. The DNA for the CDR3 is TGTGCCAGCAGTTACCGAGGACAGGGGGCCGAATATGCTTTCTTT.